The 28 T cell receptor beta chains given below trace back to one sample, sequenced in a study of vaccination effects on CD4 cells after COVID-19. The antigens of these receptors remain unknown. Sequencing used immunoSEQ multiplex PCR; TCRdb keeps in-frame clones, though not all of them. The sample lists approximately 68,000 clones, 60% to 85% occurring once. Viral peptide pool expansion of antigen-specific CD4+ T cells preceded sequencing in the ViraFEST assay. The authors isolated CD4+ T cells after 10 days of culture. Nobody among the vaccine recipients had prior SARS-CoV-2 infection (nucleocapsid antibodies were negative). Here the sequenced sample was CD4+ T cells from PBMCs cultured with SARS-CoV-2 spike peptides, taken before COVID-19 vaccination. All receptors come from a human donor who received a COVID-19 vaccine.

The rearrangement joins TRBV6-1 to TRBJ2-7; D may be TRBD2 (5 bases). The CDR3 consists of 13 residues. V lost 2 bases to trimming and J lost 3 bases, with 8 bases between them. Germline V gene lookup returns CDR1 MNHNS and CDR2 SASEGT. CDR3 coding DNA: TGTGCCAGCAGTGAACGAGGGTTCTACGAGCAGTACGTC. It codes for CASSERGFYEQYV.

The chain uses TRBV20-1 and TRBJ2-5; D is possibly TRBD1 (7 bases). V was shortened by 6 bases and J by 4 bases, with 9 bases between the two germline ends. The CDR3 has 11 amino acids. Germline V lookup: CDR1 DFQATT, CDR2 SNEGSKA (reference sequence). The CDR3 here is CSAQGGETQYF. In DNA, the CDR3 is TGCAGTGCCCAGGGGGGAGAGACCCAGTACTTC.

The chain recombines TRBV6-5 with TRBJ1-4; 9 bases agree with TRBD1. Germline-derived CDR1 and CDR2 are MNHEY and SVGAGI. The CDR3 sequence is 14 residues long. The ends lost 6 bases at V and 8 bases at J; junction bases unmatched: 7. For the CDR3, the DNA is TGTGCCAGCAGATCCGGGACAGGGCAAGAAAAACTGTTTTTT. It yields the protein CASRSGTGQEKLFF.

The rearrangement uses TRBV2 and TRBJ1-6; TRBD1 is a possible D gene (6 bases). The CDR3 has 12 residues. Germline CDR1 reads SNHLY; CDR2 reads FYNNEI. V was shortened by 3 bases and J by 17 bases, with 14 bases between the two germline ends. Here the CDR3 reads CASSELWDNFHF. CDR3 in DNA: TGTGCCAGCAGTGAGTTGTGGGACAACTTCCACTTT.

The V gene is TRBV3-1 (or the pseudogene TRBV3-2), the J gene TRBJ2-2, with D possibly matching TRBD2 (5 bases). The germline CDR1 and CDR2 sequences are LGHDT and YNNKEL (reference sequence). This CDR3 spans 15 amino acids. Trimming pared 1 base from V and 1 base from J, leaving 7 bases between. The CDR3 sequence: CASSQVGGNTGELFF. CDR3 nucleotide sequence: TGTGCCAGCAGCCAAGTTGGAGGGAACACCGGGGAGCTGTTTTTT.

The rearrangement links TRBV5-1 to TRBJ2-2; D ambiguous. The germline V and J ends were trimmed by 4 bases and 2 bases, with 9 bases remaining between them. The CDR3 is 14 amino acids. Germline CDR1 and CDR2: SGHRS and YFSETQ. Here the CDR3 DNA reads TGCGCCAGCAGCATGACTTCTAACACCGGGGAGCTGTTTTTT. Amino acid sequence: CASSMTSNTGELFF.

The V call is TRBV6-5, the J call TRBJ1-2, with D tentatively TRBD1 (6 bases). Germline loops: CDR1 MNHEY, CDR2 SVGAGI. Trimming took off 0 bases at V and 5 bases at J, with 10 bases between the two ends. The CDR3 totals 14 residues. CDR3 region: CASSYSPGEYGYTF. For the CDR3, the DNA is TGTGCCAGCAGTTACTCGCCAGGGGAGTATGGCTACACCTTC.

This chain links TRBV5-1 with TRBJ2-3; 10 nucleotides agree with TRBD1. This CDR3 spans 15 amino acids. V shed 3 bases and J 3 bases; nucleotides not matched to a gene: 4. From germline, CDR1 is SGHRS and CDR2 YFSETQ. The DNA for the CDR3 is TGCGCCAGCAGCTCCCGGGACAGGGGTACAGATACGCAGTATTTT. Amino acids: CASSSRDRGTDTQYF.

V is TRBV18 and J is TRBJ1-2; tentative D call: TRBD1 (5 bases). Germline CDR1 is KGHSH and CDR2 is LQKENI. This CDR3 has 14 residues. V lost 6 bases and J lost 5, with 16 bases in between. The CDR3: CASSPGTDFYGYTF. In DNA form, the CDR3 reads TGTGCCAGCTCGCCCGGGACGGATTTTTATGGCTACACCTTC.

For the CDR3, the DNA is TGTGCCAGCAGTTACTCCGGGGGGACCCAGTACTTC. This codes for CASSYSGGTQYF. The V gene is TRBV6-2 or TRBV6-3, the J gene TRBJ2-5; D possibly corresponds to TRBD2 (6 bases). The CDR3 runs 12 residues. Trimming pared 0 bases from V and 7 bases from J, leaving 6 bases between. Germline CDR1 MNHEY, CDR2 SVGEGT.

The chain employs TRBV10-3 and TRBJ1-2, with a possible D match to TRBD1 (6 bases). The germline V and J ends were trimmed by 2 bases and 0 bases, with 19 bases remaining between them. Germline values: CDR1 ENHRY, CDR2 SYGVKD. There are 18 residues in the CDR3. The CDR3 loop reads CAISEGRGIDLANYGYTF. The CDR3 DNA follows: TGTGCCATCAGTGAGGGCAGGGGCATTGATCTGGCTAACTATGGCTACACCTTC.

V is TRBV7-9 and J is TRBJ1-2; D remains ambiguous. From germline, CDR1 is SEHNR and CDR2 FQNEAQ (reference sequence). V was shortened by 5 bases and J by 6 bases, with 10 bases between the two germline ends. This CDR3 spans 12 amino acids. This chain's CDR3 is CASSPGSNGYTF. CDR3 in DNA: TGTGCCAGCAGCCCCGGGAGTAATGGCTACACCTTC.

V and J are TRBV18 and TRBJ2-5, with a possible D match to TRBD1 (6 bases). The CDR3 is 13 amino acids. V was pared by 2 bases and J by 5 bases, with 9 bases between. Germline CDR1 KGHSH, CDR2 LQKENI. The CDR3 coding sequence is TGTGCCAGCTCACCAACAGGGTCGGAGACCCAGTACTTC. Protein product: CASSPTGSETQYF. The whole variable domain, remainder taken from reference TRBV18 and TRBJ2-5, is NAGVMQNPRHLVRRRGQEARLRCSPMKGHSHVYWYRQLPEEGLKFMVYLQKENIIDESGMPKERFSAEFPKEGPSILRIQQVVRGDSAAYFCASSPTGSETQYFGPGTRLLVL.

This clone was seen a single time. The rearrangement uses TRBV6-5 and TRBJ1-5; D gene uncertain. Germline assignment: CDR1 MNHEY and CDR2 SVGAGI. Trimming cost V 8 bases and J 0 bases, with 8 bases left between them. This CDR3 is 13 amino acids long. The CDR3 protein is CASRTVSNQPQHF. The DNA of the CDR3 is TGTGCCAGCCGAACGGTTAGCAATCAGCCCCAGCATTTT.

The chain couples TRBV19 to TRBJ1-1; D gene unclear. There are 12 residues in the CDR3. Per germline, CDR1 LNHDA and CDR2 SQIVND (reference sequence). Trimming removed 5 bases at V and 8 bases at J, with 12 bases between. The DNA of the CDR3 is TGTGCCAGTAGTCCCTCCAGCCGGGAAGCTTTCTTT. Translating gives CASSPSSREAFF.

The sample holds one count of this clone. The J gene is TRBJ2-3, the V gene TRBV6-5; 7 bases agree with TRBD2. The CDR3 is 15 residues long. V was pared by 7 bases and J by 0 bases, with 7 bases of the junction left unmatched. Germline V CDR1 and CDR2: MNHEY, SVGAGI. The CDR3 bases are TGTGCCAGCATACGTGGCGGGGGAAGCACAGATACGCAGTATTTT. It yields the protein CASIRGGGSTDTQYF.

The chain recombines TRBV7-6 with TRBJ1-1, with D hard to call. The CDR3 contains 14 residues. Between the trimmed V and J ends, which lost 2 bases and 0 bases, there was a span of 7 bases. CDR1 and CDR2 from the germline V gene are SGHVS and FNYEAQ. The CDR3 loop reads CASSLQRMNTEAFF. CDR3 nucleotide sequence: TGTGCCAGCAGCTTACAGAGAATGAACACTGAAGCTTTCTTT.

V is TRBV10-1 and J is TRBJ2-2; D gene unclear. V was trimmed by 4 bases and J by 5 bases, leaving 17 bases between them. The CDR3 is made up of 16 amino acids. CDR1 WNHNN and CDR2 SYGVQD come from the germline V gene (reference sequence). CDR3 region: CASSGSSGVGTGELFF. The CDR3 bases are TGCGCCAGCAGTGGAAGTTCTGGGGTCGGAACCGGGGAGCTGTTTTTT.

This rearrangement joins TRBV27 to TRBJ1-6; D unresolved. Trimming removed 5 bases at V and 0 bases at J, with 11 bases between. The length of the CDR3 is 16 residues. Looked up from germline, CDR1 is MNHEY and CDR2 is SMNVEV (reference sequence). The CDR3 loop is CASSGLRSSYNSPLHF. In nucleotides, the CDR3 is TGTGCCAGCAGTGGGCTTCGGAGCTCCTATAATTCACCCCTCCACTTT.

For the CDR3, the DNA is TGCGCCAGCAGCTTGGCCGGGACAGGGGGAGATGAGCAGTTCTTC. It codes for CASSLAGTGGDEQFF. V and J are TRBV5-1 and TRBJ2-1; 11 nucleotides agree with TRBD1. This CDR3 contains 15 residues. Germline-derived CDR1 and CDR2 are SGHRS and YFSETQ. V shed 0 bases and J 8 bases; nucleotides not matched to a gene: 4.

This clone was counted a few times. The chain links TRBV10-3 to TRBJ1-4; TRBD1 aligns across 10 bases. V dropped 2 bases and J dropped 9; count of bases not matched to a gene: 9. Germline V gene lookup returns CDR1 ENHRY and CDR2 SYGVKD. The CDR3 sequence is 16 residues long. In DNA form, the CDR3 reads TGTGCCATCAGTGAGCCTGGACAGGGGGATGGGAAAAAACTGTTTTTT. Encoded protein: CAISEPGQGDGKKLFF.

The table lists this clone with a few counts. J is TRBJ1-6 and V is TRBV28; 7 bases are shared with TRBD1. Germline CDR1 MDHEN, CDR2 SYDVKM. The CDR3 contains 16 residues. V lost 5 bases to trimming and J lost 4 bases; unmatched junction nucleotides: 8. In DNA, the CDR3 is TGTGCCAGCAGTACCGGGACAGCGCATTATAATTCACCCCTCCACTTT. Residues: CASSTGTAHYNSPLHF.

The genes are TRBV18 and TRBJ2-7; tentatively, D is TRBD2 (5 bases). The CDR3 totals 14 residues. From germline, CDR1 is KGHSH and CDR2 LQKENI. V gave up 4 bases and J gave up 2 bases, with 12 bases separating them. The CDR3 DNA sequence: TGTGCCAGCTCACGACCCCCGGGAACCTACGAGCAGTACGTC. Residues: CASSRPPGTYEQYV.

This clone has just a few counts. The gene calls are TRBV12-3 or TRBV12-4 and TRBJ1-1, with D uncertain. The CDR3 runs 11 residues. V lost 7 bases and J 4 bases, leaving 7 bases between the germline ends. CDR3 nucleotide sequence: TGTGCCAGCACCACGGGCACTGAAGCTTTCTTT. The encoded protein is CASTTGTEAFF.

This chain links TRBV2 with TRBJ2-1; no clear D. Germline V gene data show CDR1 as SNHLY and CDR2 as FYNNEI. This CDR3 is built from 11 residues. The V end was cut by 7 bases, the J end by 7 bases, with 8 bases between. This CDR3 is CASKRSNEQFF. The CDR3 DNA reads TGTGCCAGCAAGAGGAGTAATGAGCAGTTCTTC.

The gene calls are TRBV24-1 and TRBJ1-5, with D uncertain. The CDR3 sequence is 12 residues long. Between the trimmed V and J ends, which lost 5 bases and 5 bases, there was a span of 6 bases. CDR1 is KGHDR and CDR2 is SFDVKD in the germline V gene. CDR3: CATSGVDQPQHF. The CDR3 DNA follows: TGTGCCACCAGTGGGGTTGATCAGCCCCAGCATTTT.

V usage is TRBV14 and J usage is TRBJ2-7, with TRBD1 matching over 8 bases. J lost 6 bases, V lost 3 bases, and 10 bases had no gene match. This CDR3 contains 15 residues. CDR1 and CDR2 from the germline V gene are SGHDN and FVKESK. The CDR3 sequence is CASSQATGGSGEQYV. CDR3 coding DNA: TGTGCCAGCAGCCAGGCTACAGGGGGAAGCGGCGAGCAGTACGTC.

V is TRBV6-5 and J is TRBJ1-1; TRBD1 matches 7 bases. The ends lost 6 bases at V and 1 base at J; junction bases unmatched: 5. This CDR3 is built from 14 residues. The V gene's germline CDR1 is MNHEY and CDR2 SVGAGI. The CDR3: CASRKTGPNTEAFF. The CDR3 bases are TGTGCCAGCAGAAAGACAGGGCCGAACACTGAAGCTTTCTTT.